Listed here are 21 T cell receptor beta chains from one sample, sequenced in a study of cytomegalovirus exposure and HLA in healthy donors. The PCR ran on 60 Vbeta and 13 Jbeta primers. Assay: immunoSEQ multiplex PCR; the TCRdb copy retains only in-frame clones and omits some. Of about 120,000 clones in the sample, around two thirds are singletons; the top ten hold 2% to 2.5%. The sequencing sample was made of PBMCs. The receptors derive from a human donor in good health.

There are a few counts of this clone. The V call is TRBV5-4, the J call TRBJ1-1; 9 positions match TRBD1. Germline V gives CDR1 SGHNT, CDR2 YYREEE (reference sequence). The junction had 10 bases not matched to a gene; V was cut back by 4 bases and J by 0 bases. The length of the CDR3 is 17 residues. CDR3 region: CASSKLWDRVVNTEAFF. In DNA, the CDR3 is TGTGCCAGCAGCAAACTATGGGACAGGGTGGTGAACACTGAAGCTTTCTTT.

The chain carries TRBV12-5 and TRBJ2-1, with TRBD1 matching over 8 bases. This CDR3 has 14 amino acids. V lost 4 bases to trimming and J lost 9 bases; unmatched junction nucleotides: 8. Germline V gene data show CDR1 as LGHNT and CDR2 as FRNRAP. Here the CDR3 reads CASGSAAGGIEQFF. CDR3 DNA: TGTGCTAGTGGTTCCGCGGCAGGGGGCATTGAGCAGTTCTTC.

In this sample, this clone turned up a few times. V usage is TRBV10-3 and J usage is TRBJ1-2; the D is unclear. V lost 0 bases, J lost 3 bases, and 5 bases lay in between. The CDR3 totals 13 residues. The germline V gene encodes CDR1 ENHRY and CDR2 SYGVKD. CDR3 DNA: TGTGCCATCAGTGAGTCGGAGGACTATGGCTACACCTTC. This translates into CAISESEDYGYTF.

The chain employs TRBV28 and TRBJ1-2; maybe TRBD1 (6 bases). The CDR3 length is 13 residues. Germline V gene data show CDR1 as MDHEN and CDR2 as SYDVKM. V was trimmed by 9 bases and J by 4 bases, leaving 15 bases between them. The CDR3 sequence is CASEGHRLYGYTF. As DNA, the CDR3 is TGTGCCAGTGAGGGACACCGTCTCTATGGCTACACCTTC.

This chain uses TRBV30 with TRBJ1-2, with 8 bases that match TRBD1. With V trimmed by 4 bases and J by 7 bases, 8 bases remained unmatched. There are 13 residues in the CDR3. Germline values: CDR1 GTSNPN, CDR2 SVGIG (reference sequence). CDR3 sequence reads: CAWNDRGFGGYTF. The CDR3, as DNA: TGTGCCTGGAACGACAGGGGATTTGGTGGCTACACCTTC.

The CDR3 region is CASNSGTARNQPQHF. The CDR3 DNA follows: TGTGCCAGCAACTCCGGGACAGCCCGCAATCAGCCCCAGCATTTT. The chain couples TRBV6-1 to TRBJ1-5; 7 bases line up with TRBD1. The V and J ends lost 7 bases and 2 bases, in that order; junction bases with no gene match: 8. Germline V gene lookup returns CDR1 MNHNS and CDR2 SASEGT. This CDR3 spans 15 amino acids.

This clone has at least ten counts. This chain connects TRBV5-4 to TRBJ2-7; 7 nucleotides match TRBD2. The CDR3 loop spans 15 amino acids. V shed 0 bases, J shed 3 bases, and the junction held 6 bases outside the gene matches. Germline values: CDR1 SGHNT, CDR2 YYREEE (reference sequence). For the CDR3, the DNA is TGTGCCAGCAGCTTGGGTGCTAGCGGTGACTACGAGCAGTACTTC. Translation: CASSLGASGDYEQYF.

The chain is built from TRBV18 and TRBJ1-2, with 7 bases aligning to TRBD1. This CDR3 has 15 residues. The V segment lost 1 base and the J segment 2 bases; nucleotides outside the gene matches: 4. CDR1 is KGHSH and CDR2 is LQKENI in the germline V gene. Written as DNA, the CDR3 is TGTGCCAGCTCACCACGCCAGGGGGAGAACTATGGCTACACCTTC. The encoded protein is CASSPRQGENYGYTF.

The chain recombines TRBV5-6 with TRBJ2-7; D is unresolved. V dropped 0 bases and J dropped 2 bases, with 9 bases sitting between them. The CDR3 covers 14 residues. The germline V gene has CDR1 SGHDT and CDR2 YYEEEE. This CDR3 is CASSLGHLPYEQYF. In DNA form, the CDR3 reads TGTGCCAGCAGCTTGGGACATCTACCCTACGAGCAGTACTTC.

The rearrangement joins TRBV4-1 to TRBJ2-5; perhaps TRBD1 as D (6 bases). Trimming stripped 0 bases from V and 6 bases from J, with 17 bases between. Germline-derived CDR1 and CDR2 are MGHRA and YSYEKL. The CDR3 contains 16 residues. CDR3 loop: CASSQDGSGAPQTQYF. For the CDR3, the DNA is TGCGCCAGCAGCCAAGATGGGTCAGGGGCCCCCCAGACCCAGTACTTC.

The chain recombines TRBV4-1 with TRBJ1-4; D is possibly TRBD1 (6 bases). V gave up 1 base and J gave up 8 bases, with 11 bases separating them. CDR1 and CDR2 from the germline V gene are MGHRA and YSYEKL. This CDR3 has 14 residues. This chain's CDR3 is CASSQVQGDEKLFF. The CDR3 DNA reads as TGCGCCAGCAGCCAAGTACAGGGTGACGAAAAACTGTTTTTT.

The gene calls are TRBV2 and TRBJ2-1; 12 positions match TRBD2. The junction had 4 bases not matched to a gene; V was cut back by 7 bases and J by 6 bases. CDR3 length: 14 amino acids. Germline V gene data show CDR1 as SNHLY and CDR2 as FYNNEI. CDR3 residues: CASTLAGGINEQFF. CDR3 nucleotide sequence: TGTGCCAGCACCCTAGCGGGGGGGATCAATGAGCAGTTCTTC.

The CDR3 is CATSRDLGGQGEQFF. In DNA, the CDR3 is TGTGCCACCAGCAGAGATCTAGGGGGCCAGGGTGAGCAGTTCTTC. The chain uses TRBV15 and TRBJ2-1; 7 bases fit TRBD1. The CDR3 has 15 residues. Germline assignment: CDR1 LNHNV and CDR2 YYDKDF (reference sequence). V lost 0 bases to trimming and J lost 9 bases; unmatched junction nucleotides: 8.

The chain has TRBV5-4 and TRBJ2-7, with TRBD1 matching 8 bases. The germline CDR1 and CDR2 sequences are SGHNT and YYREEE (reference sequence). The length of the CDR3 is 15 residues. Losses at the gene ends were 4 bases for V and 5 bases for J; bases not matched to a gene: 11. The chain's CDR3 is CASSGKTGELDEQYF. The CDR3 DNA reads TGTGCCAGCAGCGGAAAGACAGGGGAGCTCGACGAGCAGTACTTC.

V and J are TRBV5-1 and TRBJ2-7; TRBD1 agrees at 7 bases. Per germline, CDR1 SGHRS and CDR2 YFSETQ. The CDR3 contains 14 residues. The V and J ends lost 3 bases and 6 bases, in that order; junction bases with no gene match: 9. The CDR3 nucleotides are TGCGCCAGCAGCTCAAGACAGGGAAAGCGCGAGCAGTACTTC. The encoded protein is CASSSRQGKREQYF. The full variable domain, in which reference TRBV5-1 and TRBJ2-7 provide the parts outside the CDR3, is KAGVTQTPRYLIKTRGQQVTLSCSPISGHRSVSWYQQTPGQGLQFLFEYFSETQRNKGNFPGRFSGRQFSNSRSEMNVSTLELGDSALYLCASSSRQGKREQYFGPGTRLTVT.

V and J are TRBV28 and TRBJ2-1, with TRBD2 matching over 8 bases. Germline V gene data show CDR1 as MDHEN and CDR2 as SYDVKM. The CDR3 length is 14 residues. V shed 3 bases, J shed 9 bases, and the junction held 7 bases outside the gene matches. As DNA, the CDR3 is TGTGCCAGCAGTTTCTTGGGGACTAGACTTGAGCAGTTCTTC. This encodes CASSFLGTRLEQFF.

The rearrangement uses TRBV6-5 and TRBJ2-2; D is perhaps TRBD1 (6 bases). V shed 6 bases and J shed 7 bases, with 12 bases lying between them. The CDR3 has 13 amino acids. CDR1 MNHEY and CDR2 SVGAGI come from the germline V gene. This chain's CDR3 is CASSTTGIGELFF. In DNA form, the CDR3 reads TGTGCCAGCAGCACAACAGGGATCGGGGAGCTGTTTTTT.

This chain joins TRBV28 and TRBJ1-6; a weak D match, TRBD1 (6 bases). This CDR3 spans 16 amino acids. The V gene's germline CDR1 is MDHEN and CDR2 SYDVKM. Trimming pared 1 base from V and 5 bases from J, leaving 12 bases between. The CDR3: CASSLFRGINNSPLHF. In DNA, the CDR3 is TGTGCCAGCAGTTTATTCAGGGGCATTAATAATTCACCCCTCCACTTT. Complete variable domain (other parts from reference TRBV28 and TRBJ1-6): DVKVTQSSRYLVKRTGEKVFLECVQDMDHENMFWYRQDPGLGLRLIYFSYDVKMKEKGDIPEGYSVSREKKERFSLILESASTNQTSMYLCASSLFRGINNSPLHFGNGTRLTVT.

The V and J genes are TRBV7-8 and TRBJ1-1; 10 bases fit TRBD1. The CDR3 spans 15 residues. Germline V gene lookup returns CDR1 SGHVS and CDR2 FQNEAQ. Trimming took 4 bases from V and 1 from J; bases not matched to a gene: 3. The CDR3 DNA is TGTGCCAGCAGCTGGACAGGGGGACCGAACACTGAAGCTTTCTTT. It yields the protein CASSWTGGPNTEAFF.

The chain couples TRBV5-1 to TRBJ2-1, with 7 bases lining up with TRBD2. Germline CDR1 reads SGHRS; CDR2 reads YFSETQ. The CDR3 has 16 amino acids. V lost 0 bases and J lost 2; bases outside the gene matches: 5. CDR3 loop: CASSLAGGSAYNEQFF. The CDR3 nucleotides are TGCGCCAGCAGCTTGGCTGGCGGGAGCGCCTACAATGAGCAGTTCTTC.

This clone showed up just a few times. The CDR3 sequence is CASSLFPGRVNEQFF. In DNA, the CDR3 is TGTGCCAGCAGTTTATTCCCCGGGAGGGTCAATGAGCAGTTCTTC. The chain couples TRBV28 to TRBJ2-1; 8 bases map to TRBD2. Trimming removed 1 base from V and 6 bases from J; junction bases left unmatched: 5. CDR1 and CDR2 (germline): MDHEN, SYDVKM. The CDR3 runs to 15 residues.